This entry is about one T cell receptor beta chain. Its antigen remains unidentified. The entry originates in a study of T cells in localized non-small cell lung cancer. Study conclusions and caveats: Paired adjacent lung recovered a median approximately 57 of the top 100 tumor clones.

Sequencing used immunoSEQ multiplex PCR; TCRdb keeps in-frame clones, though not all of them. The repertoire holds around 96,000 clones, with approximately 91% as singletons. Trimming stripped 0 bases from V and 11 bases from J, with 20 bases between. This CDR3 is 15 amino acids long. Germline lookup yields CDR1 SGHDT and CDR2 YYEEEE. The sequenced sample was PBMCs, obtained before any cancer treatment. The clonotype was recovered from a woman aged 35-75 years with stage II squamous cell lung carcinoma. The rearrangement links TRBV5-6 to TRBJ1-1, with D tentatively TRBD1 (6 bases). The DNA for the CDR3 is TGTGCCAGCAGCTTGGCCCTGGGCAGGACAGAAACGGCTTTCTTT. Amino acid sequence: CASSLALGRTETAFF.